These T cell receptor beta chains were read from a single sample in a study of blood T cell repertoires in COVID-19. TCRdb's table, derived via immunoSEQ multiplex PCR, lists solely in-frame clones and lacks some. The data show about 170,000 clones, approximately 86% seen once. The sample was peripheral blood. The receptor source for this set is a woman between 35 and 50 years old with COVID-19, enrolled during active disease. Both conserved end residues are part of each CDR3. The D gene is left open where the match is weak. Rows give clone size only sometimes, using once, few, many, or a class for an expanded clone.

length	size	V	J	D	DNA	CDR3
16	NA	TRBV6-5	TRBJ1-1	NA	TGTGCCAGCAGTTACGGGGTTTGGCAGACGGGGACTGAAGCTTTCTTT	CASSYGVWQTGTEAFF
15	NA	TRBV5-5	TRBJ2-3	TRBD1	TGTGCCAGCACCCATTCACAGGGGGCGAGAGGTACGCAGTATTTT	CASTHSQGARGTQYF
15	NA	TRBV2	TRBJ2-1	TRBD1	TGTGCCAGCAGCCCAGGGGGAAGGTCCTACAATGAGCAGTTCTTC	CASSPGGRSYNEQFF
14	NA	TRBV28	TRBJ1-1	TRBD1	TGTGCCAGCAGTTGGACAGGGGGCTTCACTGAAGCTTTCTTT	CASSWTGGFTEAFF
16	NA	TRBV6-5	TRBJ1-4	TRBD1	TGTGCCAGCAGTTATAGGCAGGGGGCCGGTTGGGAAAAACTGTTTTTT	CASSYRQGAGWEKLFF
15	NA	TRBV5-1	TRBJ1-4	TRBD1	TGCGCCAGCAGCTTGGACGGGACAGGGATTGGAAAACTGTTTTTT	CASSLDGTGIGKLFF
14	few	TRBV9	TRBJ1-3	NA	TGTGCCAGCAGCCGGACAGCTCAGAGAAACACCATATATTTT	CASSRTAQRNTIYF
14	NA	TRBV11-3	TRBJ2-1	NA	TGTGCCAGCAGCTTATCCAGAGCGGGCAATGAGCAGTTCTTC	CASSLSRAGNEQFF
16	NA	TRBV11-2	TRBJ1-1	NA	TGTGCCAGCAGCCCCCGGGCGGGGGCGGCGAACACTGAAGCTTTCTTT	CASSPRAGAANTEAFF
10	once	TRBV28	TRBJ2-1	NA	TGTGCCAGCCGTGGGCAGGTGCAGTTCTTC	CASRGQVQFF
16	NA	TRBV6-5	TRBJ1-6	NA	TGTGCCAGCAGTTTCCGGGGGGGCCCTTATAATTCACCCCTCCACTTT	CASSFRGGPYNSPLHF
14	NA	TRBV27	TRBJ1-4	TRBD1	TGTGCCAGCAGTCGTTACAGGGGAGGTGAAAAACTGTTTTTT	CASSRYRGGEKLFF
15	NA	TRBV28	TRBJ2-7	TRBD1	TGTGCCAGCAGCATAACCGGGACAGGGTCCTACGAGCAGTACTTC	CASSITGTGSYEQYF
15	NA	TRBV3-1/TRBV3-2	TRBJ2-1	TRBD1	TGTGCCAGCAGCCAGACAGGGGGGTACAGGAATGAGCAGTTCTTC	CASSQTGGYRNEQFF
14	once	TRBV10-3	TRBJ2-5	NA	TGTGCCATCAGTGCGAACAGTATGCAAGAGACCCAGTACTTC	CAISANSMQETQYF
16	NA	TRBV3-1/TRBV3-2	TRBJ2-1	TRBD2	TGTGCCAGCAGCCAGATCGGGACTAGCGGGAACAATGAGCAGTTCTTC	CASSQIGTSGNNEQFF
13	NA	TRBV2	TRBJ1-2	TRBD1	TGTGCCAGACAACGGACAGGGATCTATGGCTACACCTTC	CARQRTGIYGYTF
14	many	TRBV3-1/TRBV3-2	TRBJ2-7	TRBD1	TGTGCCAGCAGCCTGACAGGGGGTGTCTACGAGCAGTACTTC	CASSLTGGVYEQYF
13	NA	TRBV29-1	TRBJ1-3	TRBD1	TGCAGCGTCCAACAGGGGTCTGGAAACACCATATATTTT	CSVQQGSGNTIYF
14	NA	TRBV5-6	TRBJ1-4	NA	TGTGCCAGCAGCTTTCGGCGGCTTGAGGGAAAACTGTTTTTT	CASSFRRLEGKLFF
19	NA	TRBV6-4	TRBJ2-3	TRBD2	TGTGCCAGCAGTGAACCTCGAGGTGCGGGAGGCTTTGGCACAGATACGCAGTATTTT	CASSEPRGAGGFGTDTQYF
15	NA	TRBV3-1/TRBV3-2	TRBJ2-2	NA	TGTGCCAGCACCCCGGGACACCTAAACACCGGGGAGCTGTTTTTT	CASTPGHLNTGELFF
14	NA	TRBV15	TRBJ1-1	NA	TGTGCCACCAGCAGAGGTTCCGGGTCCACTGAAGCTTTCTTT	CATSRGSGSTEAFF
13	NA	TRBV30	TRBJ1-2	NA	TGTGCCTGGGGGCGGTCAGAGCACTATGGCTACACCTTC	CAWGRSEHYGYTF
15	NA	TRBV24-1	TRBJ2-7	TRBD2	TGTGCCACCAGTGATCCGACTAGCGGGGCCTACGAGCAGTACTTC	CATSDPTSGAYEQYF
14	NA	TRBV2	TRBJ1-2	TRBD1	TGTGCCAGCAGTGTTGAGCAGGGGGTGTTAAGTTACACCTTC	CASSVEQGVLSYTF
18	NA	TRBV10-3	TRBJ1-2	TRBD1	TGTGCCAGCACTGCCGCCGGGACAGGGGGTCCCTCTAACTATGGCTACACCTTC	CASTAAGTGGPSNYGYTF
14	NA	TRBV3-1/TRBV3-2	TRBJ1-1	TRBD1	TGTGCCAGCAGCCAAAGGGACAGCAGCACTGAAGCTTTCTTT	CASSQRDSSTEAFF
13	NA	TRBV27	TRBJ1-1	TRBD1	TGTGCCAGCAGCGGGACAGGCTATACTGAAGCTTTCTTT	CASSGTGYTEAFF
14	NA	TRBV11-2	TRBJ1-3	TRBD1	TGTGCCAGCAGCTCACAGGGGACTGGAAACACCATATATTTT	CASSSQGTGNTIYF
12	NA	TRBV28	TRBJ1-2	TRBD1	TGTGCCAGCAGAACCGACAGGGATGGCTACACCTTC	CASRTDRDGYTF